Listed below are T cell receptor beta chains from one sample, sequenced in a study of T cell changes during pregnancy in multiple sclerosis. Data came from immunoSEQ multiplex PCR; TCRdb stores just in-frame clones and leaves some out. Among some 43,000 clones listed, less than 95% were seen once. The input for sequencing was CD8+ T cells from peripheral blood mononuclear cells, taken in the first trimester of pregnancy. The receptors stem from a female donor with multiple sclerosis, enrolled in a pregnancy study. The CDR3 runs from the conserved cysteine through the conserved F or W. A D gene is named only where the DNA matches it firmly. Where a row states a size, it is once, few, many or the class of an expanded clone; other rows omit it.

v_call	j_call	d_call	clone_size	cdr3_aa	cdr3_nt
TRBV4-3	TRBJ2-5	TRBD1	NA	CASSRDRGQETQYF	TGCGCCAGCAGCCGGGACAGGGGGCAAGAGACCCAGTACTTC
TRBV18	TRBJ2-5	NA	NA	CASSPALSEAYQETQYF	TGTGCCAGCTCACCCGCCCTAAGCGAGGCATACCAAGAGACCCAGTACTTC
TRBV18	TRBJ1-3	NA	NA	CASSPSRRGVFVNTIYF	TGTGCCAGCTCACCAAGTCGTCGGGGTGTATTTGTAAACACCATATATTTT
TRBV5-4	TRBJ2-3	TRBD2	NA	CASSSLSGDPDTQYF	TGTGCCAGCAGCTCCCTTAGCGGGGATCCAGATACGCAGTATTTT
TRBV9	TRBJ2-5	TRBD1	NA	CASSPVTGMKTQYF	TGTGCCAGCAGCCCCGTGACAGGGATGAAGACCCAGTACTTC
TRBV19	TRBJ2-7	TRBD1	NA	CASSPLTSGQGIPYEQYF	TGTGCCAGTAGTCCCTTAACCTCCGGACAGGGGATTCCCTACGAGCAGTACTTC
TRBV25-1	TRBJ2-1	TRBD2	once	CASSGFATSGENNEQFF	TGTGCCAGCAGTGGATTTGCGACTAGCGGAGAAAACAATGAGCAGTTCTTC
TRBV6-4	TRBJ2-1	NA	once	CASSDSSDYNEQFF	TGTGCCAGCAGTGACTCCAGCGACTACAATGAGCAGTTCTTC
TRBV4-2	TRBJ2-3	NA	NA	CASSQARGGGGSDTQYF	TGTGCCAGCAGCCAAGCTAGGGGCGGGGGCGGATCAGATACGCAGTATTTT
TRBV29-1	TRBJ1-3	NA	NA	CSVEGSGSGSSGNTIYF	TGCAGCGTTGAAGGTAGCGGGTCCGGCAGCTCTGGAAACACCATATATTTT
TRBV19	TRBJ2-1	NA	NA	CASSTEGRDNEQFF	TGTGCCAGTAGTACAGAGGGCCGAGACAATGAGCAGTTCTTC
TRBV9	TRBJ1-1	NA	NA	CASSERRENTEAFF	TGTGCCAGCAGCGAAAGGCGGGAGAACACTGAAGCTTTCTTT
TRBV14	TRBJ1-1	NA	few	CASRRGGTEAFF	TGTGCCAGCAGGCGGGGGGGCACTGAAGCTTTCTTT
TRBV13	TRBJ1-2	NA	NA	CASSLGSGANYGYTF	TGTGCCAGCAGCTTAGGGTCAGGGGCGAACTATGGCTACACCTTC
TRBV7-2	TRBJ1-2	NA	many	CASSLAFPGMMDFDYGYTF	TGTGCCAGCAGCTTAGCCTTCCCGGGTATGATGGATTTCGACTATGGCTACACCTTC
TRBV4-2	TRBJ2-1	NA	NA	CASSQDSGYLQFTYNEQFF	TGTGCCAGCAGCCAAGATTCGGGATATCTACAATTTACGTACAATGAGCAGTTCTTC
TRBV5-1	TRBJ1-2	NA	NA	CASSRSILYGYTF	TGCGCCAGCAGCAGGAGCATCCTCTATGGCTACACCTTC